Listed here are 24 T cell receptor beta chains from one sample, sequenced in a study of Ad26.COV2.S vaccination and SARS-CoV-2 variants. Documented treatment: around 19 received Ad26.COV2.S at low or high dose, single or two shots; about 5 received placebo; per-sample allocation not given. Repertoires come from day 63 after the first vaccine or placebo injection. Profiled with immunoSEQ multiplex PCR; TCRdb holds only in-frame clones, not every one. Here the sample spans 400,000 to 500,000 clones, roughly 88% being singletons. The material was peripheral blood, obtained in a trial of Ad26.COV2.S vaccine versus placebo. The receptors derive from a person aged 18-60 years who received the Ad26.COV2.S COVID-19 vaccine or a placebo.

The chain recombines TRBV21-1 with TRBJ1-3; the table's D gene call, TRBD1, was not cross checked with the DNA. TRBV21-1 is a pseudogene locus. This CDR3 contains 13 residues. CDR3 sequence: CASSSQGGNTIYF. CDR3 DNA sequence: TGTGCCAGCAGCTCTCAGGGGGGAAACACCATATATTTT.

The J gene is TRBJ2-2, the V gene TRBV18; D not certain. Germline CDR1 KGHSH, CDR2 LQKENI. Trimming cost V 2 bases and J 5 bases, with 9 bases left between them. This CDR3 spans 14 amino acids. The chain's CDR3 is CASSPLAVTGELFF. DNA for the CDR3: TGTGCCAGCTCACCATTGGCAGTAACCGGGGAGCTGTTTTTT.

The chain couples TRBV9 to TRBJ1-1, with a possible D match to TRBD1 (5 bases). Per germline, CDR1 SGDLS and CDR2 YYNGEE. The CDR3 is 14 residues long. V lost 4 bases, J lost 9 bases, and 19 bases lay in between. CDR3 nucleotides: TGTGCCAGCAGCCCTGAGGCAGGGATGATTCAAGCTTTCTTT. Its protein product is CASSPEAGMIQAFF. Together with reference TRBV9 and TRBJ1-1, the CDR3 gives the full variable domain: DSGVTQTPKHLITATGQRVTLRCSPRSGDLSVYWYQQSLDQGLQFLIQYYNGEERAKGNILERFSAQQFPDLHSELNLSSLELGDSALYFCASSPEAGMIQAFFGQGTRLTVV.

This clone occurred once. The rearrangement links TRBV19 to TRBJ2-1, with 8 bases lining up with TRBD2. The CDR3 extends over 10 amino acids. Germline values: CDR1 LNHDA, CDR2 SQIVND (reference sequence). V shed 9 bases and J 9 bases; nucleotides not matched to a gene: 1. CDR3 loop: CASRGGEQFF. The CDR3 DNA sequence: TGTGCCAGCCGGGGGGGTGAGCAGTTCTTC.

This chain links TRBV11-2 with TRBJ1-5; possible D gene TRBD1, 6 bases. The CDR3 length is 16 residues. CDR1 is SGHAT, CDR2 FQNNGV, per germline. Between the trimmed V and J ends, which lost 1 base and 6 bases, there was a span of 16 bases. The CDR3 is CASSLVRGRGGQPQHF. The CDR3 nucleotides are TGTGCCAGCAGCTTAGTGAGAGGCAGGGGCGGTCAGCCCCAGCATTTT.

V usage is TRBV4-2 and J usage is TRBJ1-1; no firm D call. Between the trimmed V and J ends, which lost 4 bases and 2 bases, there was a span of 17 bases. This CDR3 region has 16 residues. Germline V gene lookup returns CDR1 LGHNA and CDR2 YNFKEQ. The CDR3 nucleotides read TGTGCCAGCAGCCTACAAGGTGTTTGGGGAAACACTGAAGCTTTCTTT. It specifies CASSLQGVWGNTEAFF.

The J gene is TRBJ2-2, the V gene TRBV7-8; 15 bases map to TRBD2. The CDR3 is 18 amino acids. The ends lost 5 bases at V and 4 bases at J; junction bases unmatched: 8. The germline gives CDR1 SGHVS, CDR2 FQNEAQ. The CDR3 sequence is CASSRVGLAGGTTGELFF. The CDR3, as DNA: TGTGCCAGCAGCCGGGTGGGACTAGCGGGGGGTACCACCGGGGAGCTGTTTTTT.

The table lists this clone with a few counts. The chain joins TRBV19 to TRBJ1-4; 8 bases map to TRBD1. The CDR3 extends over 14 amino acids. V shed 6 bases and J 8 bases; nucleotides not matched to a gene: 8. Germline V gene sequence: CDR1 LNHDA, CDR2 SQIVND (reference sequence). This chain's CDR3 is CASRRPGGWEKLFF. The CDR3 DNA reads as TGTGCCAGTAGGAGACCAGGGGGCTGGGAAAAACTGTTTTTT.

J is TRBJ1-5 and V is TRBV30; D gene uncertain. Deletions cut 3 bases from V and 2 bases from J, with 5 bases between. The length of the CDR3 is 12 residues. Germline CDR1 reads GTSNPN; CDR2 reads SVGIG (reference sequence). As DNA, the CDR3 is TGTGCCTGGAGGGTGGGCAATCAGCCCCAGCATTTT. Protein product: CAWRVGNQPQHF.

The sample holds one count of this clone. This chain uses TRBV30 with TRBJ1-5; no reliable D call. The CDR3 sequence is 14 residues long. The germline V gene encodes CDR1 GTSNPN and CDR2 SVGIG (reference sequence). V was clipped by 0 bases and J by 0 bases, with 6 bases between them. The DNA of the CDR3 is TGTGCCTGGAGTGTATGGAGTAGCAATCAGCCCCAGCATTTT. It is translated as CAWSVWSSNQPQHF.

In its sample, this clone was seen once. This sequence joins TRBV5-1 and TRBJ1-2, with TRBD1 matching 10 bases. The V segment lost 3 bases and the J segment 6 bases; nucleotides outside the gene matches: 2. Germline V gene data show CDR1 as SGHRS and CDR2 as YFSETQ. This CDR3 has 13 amino acids. As DNA, the CDR3 is TGCGCCAGCAGCTCCGGGACAGGGGATGGCTACACCTTC. Protein sequence: CASSSGTGDGYTF.

CDR3 in DNA: TGTGCCAGCAGCCAGACAGCTAGCGGGAATAAATACAATGAGCAGTTCTTC. Translation: CASSQTASGNKYNEQFF. The V gene is TRBV7-3, the J gene TRBJ2-1; 9 bases match TRBD2. CDR3 length equals 17 residues. Germline CDR1 SGHTA, CDR2 FQGTGA. With 5 bases clipped from V and 4 bases from J, the junction kept 12 bases outside the gene matches.

The V call is TRBV19, the J call TRBJ2-1, with D perhaps matching TRBD2 (5 bases). CDR1 LNHDA and CDR2 SQIVND come from the germline V gene (reference sequence). CDR3 length: 13 residues. V was cut by 10 bases and J by 8 bases, with 18 bases left in between. In DNA form, the CDR3 reads TGTGCCACTAACCCGAACCGGGGTGATGAGCAGTTCTTC. Protein sequence: CATNPNRGDEQFF.

CDR3 loop: CASRPSWGASTYNEQFF. The CDR3 DNA reads TGCGCCAGCCGCCCCTCTTGGGGGGCGAGTACCTACAATGAGCAGTTCTTC. The J gene is TRBJ2-1, the V gene TRBV5-1, with D perhaps given as TRBD1 or TRBD2 (6 bases each). This CDR3 is built from 17 residues. Trimming took off 7 bases at V and 2 bases at J, with 22 bases between the two ends. Germline loops: CDR1 SGHRS, CDR2 YFSETQ.

This chain uses TRBV4-1 with TRBJ1-2; TRBD1 matches at 7 bases. The germline gives CDR1 MGHRA, CDR2 YSYEKL. The CDR3 runs to 13 residues. The junction had 3 bases not matched to a gene; V was cut back by 1 base and J by 7 bases. The CDR3: CASSQVDRAGYTF. CDR3 DNA sequence: TGCGCCAGCAGCCAAGTAGACAGGGCTGGCTACACCTTC.

The chain joins TRBV7-2 to TRBJ2-1, with 7 bases aligning to TRBD2. V lost 5 bases, J lost 4 bases, and 17 bases stayed unmatched. This CDR3 contains 18 residues. The germline gives CDR1 SGHTA, CDR2 FQGNSA. For the CDR3, the DNA is TGTGCCAGCAGCCCCCGAGGGAAGCGGGGCCGCGCATACAATGAGCAGTTCTTC. Translating gives CASSPRGKRGRAYNEQFF.

The chain's CDR3 is CASSPPTGANTEAFF. The DNA for the CDR3 is TGTGCCAGCTCACCACCTACAGGGGCGAACACTGAAGCTTTCTTT. The gene calls are TRBV18 and TRBJ1-1, with 7 bases identical to TRBD1. This CDR3 contains 15 residues. The junction had 2 bases not matched to a gene; V was cut back by 0 bases and J by 1 base. Germline loops: CDR1 KGHSH, CDR2 LQKENI.

The rearrangement uses TRBV3-1 (or the pseudogene TRBV3-2) and TRBJ2-7; weak D call: TRBD2 (5 bases). Germline CDR1 and CDR2: LGHDT and YNNKEL (reference sequence). V gave up 2 bases and J gave up 5 bases, with 7 bases separating them. The CDR3 runs to 12 residues. CDR3 residues: CASSQRRNEQYF. The CDR3 DNA reads TGTGCCAGCAGCCAAAGGAGGAACGAGCAGTACTTC.

The chain combines TRBV28 with TRBJ1-6; 9 bases are a match to TRBD1. Germline V gives CDR1 MDHEN, CDR2 SYDVKM. Trimming at V came to 7 bases and at J to 18 bases, leaving 22 bases not matched to a gene. The CDR3 is 16 amino acids. CDR3 sequence (DNA): TGTGCCAGCACCCCGGCGGGACAGGGTTCCTTAATTCGGCCCCACTTT. This encodes CASTPAGQGSLIRPHF.

The chain couples TRBV19 to TRBJ2-1; TRBD2 matches 12 bases. With 5 bases clipped from V and 3 bases from J, the junction kept 2 bases outside the gene matches. Germline CDR1 is LNHDA and CDR2 is SQIVND (reference sequence). The CDR3 contains 15 residues. The CDR3 nucleotides read TGTGCCAGTAGTCCGACTAGCGGGGGCTACAATGAGCAGTTCTTC. Translation: CASSPTSGGYNEQFF.

Remarks on this clone: The same CDR3 arises from other DNA sequences in this sample as well. This rearrangement joins TRBV11-3 to TRBJ2-3, with 10 bases that match TRBD2. J gave up 0 bases and V 2 bases, and 2 bases lay outside the gene matches. The germline V gene encodes CDR1 SGHNT and CDR2 YENEEA. The CDR3 is 16 amino acids. CDR3 bases: TGTGCCAGCAGCTTACTAGCGGGGGTGAGCACAGATACGCAGTATTTT. It translates to CASSLLAGVSTDTQYF. The complete variable domain, with remaining parts taken from reference TRBV11-3 and TRBJ2-3, reads EAGVVQSPRYKIIEKKQPVAFWCNPISGHNTLYWYLQNLGQGPELLIRYENEEAVDDSQLPKDRFSAERLKGVDSTLKIQPAELGDSAVYLCASSLLAGVSTDTQYFGPGTRLTVL.

This clone was counted a single time. This chain uses TRBV11-3 with TRBJ1-6; D perhaps matches TRBD1 (5 bases). The CDR3 totals 14 residues. Germline CDR1 and CDR2: SGHNT and YENEEA. V lost 6 bases and J lost 9, with 15 bases in between. Here the CDR3 reads CASRGLPEGSPLHF. The CDR3 nucleotides are TGTGCCAGCAGGGGACTCCCAGAGGGTTCACCCCTCCACTTT.

V gene TRBV24-1 combines with J gene TRBJ1-1, with 7 nucleotides matching TRBD1. With 2 bases clipped from V and 3 bases from J, the junction kept 5 bases outside the gene matches. CDR3 length: 15 amino acids. Per germline, CDR1 KGHDR and CDR2 SFDVKD. The CDR3 coding sequence is TGTGCCACCAGTGATTCCCGGGACAGTTACACTGAAGCTTTCTTT. Residues: CATSDSRDSYTEAFF.

V and J are TRBV7-3 and TRBJ2-3; 8 bases are shared with TRBD1. This CDR3 comprises 13 residues. J lost 11 bases, V lost 6 bases, and 10 bases had no gene match. Germline values: CDR1 SGHTA, CDR2 FQGTGA. The CDR3: CASSSDRAARQYF. DNA of the CDR3: TGTGCCAGCAGTTCGGACAGGGCCGCCAGGCAGTATTTT.